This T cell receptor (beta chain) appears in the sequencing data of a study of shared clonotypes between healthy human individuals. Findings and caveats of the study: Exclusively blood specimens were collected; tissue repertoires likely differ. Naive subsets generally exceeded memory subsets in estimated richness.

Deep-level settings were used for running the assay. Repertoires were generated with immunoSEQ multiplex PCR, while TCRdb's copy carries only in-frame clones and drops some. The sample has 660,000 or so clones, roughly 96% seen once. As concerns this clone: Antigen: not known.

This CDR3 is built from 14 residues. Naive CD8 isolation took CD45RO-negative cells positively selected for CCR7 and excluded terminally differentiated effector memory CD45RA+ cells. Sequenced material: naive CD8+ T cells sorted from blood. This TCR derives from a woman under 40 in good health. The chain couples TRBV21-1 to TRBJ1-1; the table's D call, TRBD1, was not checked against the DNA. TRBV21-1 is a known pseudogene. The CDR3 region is CASSPSPGQVPAFF. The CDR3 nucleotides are TGTGCCAGCAGCCCCTCCCCGGGACAGGTCCCAGCTTTCTTT.